This T cell receptor (beta chain) appears in the sequencing data of a study of shared clonotypes between healthy human individuals. Study-level information: CD4 naive cells filled three plates per donor, CD4 memory three, CD8 naive two and CD8 memory one.

Each PCR replicate from the sorted subsets contained around 0.2 ug DNA, which is about 30,000 T cell genomes. TCRdb's copy holds only in-frame clones and misses some; the assay was immunoSEQ multiplex PCR. The sample has around 2.5 million clones; under 95% are singletons. All participating donors were Caucasian adults from Nashville, Tennessee. Memory CD4+ cells were the fraction left after CD45RA+ naive selection. The CDR3 covers 18 residues. V shed 1 base, J shed 5 bases, and the junction held 11 bases outside the gene matches. The germline V gene has CDR1 LGHNA and CDR2 YNFKEQ. The receptor was isolated from a man aged 18-30 years in good health. Some clones in this sample may be carry-over from other donors' samples. This chain links TRBV4-2 with TRBJ2-5; 12 bases are a match to TRBD2. The sample taken for sequencing was naive CD4+ T cells from PBMCs. Regarding subset: CD45RA+ positively selected. The CDR3 loop is CASSQGASGRAFTETQYF. The CDR3 region has the DNA TGTGCCAGCAGCCAAGGGGCTAGCGGGAGGGCCTTTACGGAGACCCAGTACTTC.